This T cell receptor beta chain was identified in a study of identical twins. Whole-study findings and limits: Fewer insertions characterized abundant cord blood beta clonotypes, whereas memory repertoires showed none.

Germline loops: CDR1 LGHNA, CDR2 YNFKEQ. CDR3 length: 17 amino acids. Deletions cut 0 bases from V and 0 bases from J, with 14 bases between. A few counts support this clonotype. As yet, its antigen is unknown. TCRdb ran MiXCR on the 5' RACE reads and lists one entry per CDR3 protein. The sample comprises 240,000 or so distinct CDR3 sequences, roughly a tenth of which are singletons, and 9% to 10% rests with the top ten. The V call is TRBV4-2, the J call TRBJ1-2; the D is unclear. This sequence was found in a man aged 50 or older in good health. Sequencing was performed on memory T cells sorted from blood. CDR3 nucleotides: TGTGCCAGCAGCCAAGATCATTACAGCCATTCTAACTATGGCTACACCTTC. It codes for CASSQDHYSHSNYGYTF.